These 22 T cell receptor beta chains were all obtained from the same sample, sequenced in a study of vaccination and CD4 T cells after COVID-19. Oncomine TCR Beta short-read sequencing was applied to DNA from cultured CD4+ T cells. TCRdb redid the calling of the PCR reads with MiXCR, one entry per CDR3 protein. The data contain fewer than 25,000 distinct CDR3 sequences, around 49% of them singletons. Their specific antigens are unknown. The sample's treatment: roughly nine-day PBMC culture with coronavirus spike peptide pools or control peptides (ViraFEST assay). Material: CD4+ T cells from blood, cultured in vitro. The receptors were sampled from a human donor who had recovered from COVID-19.

This clonotype was observed a few times. The CDR3 is CASSLPRGEQYF. The DNA for the CDR3 is TGTGCCAGCAGCCTACCCCGGGGGGAGCAGTATTTT. J is TRBJ2-3 and V is TRBV11-1, with 7 bases that match TRBD2. The V gene end was trimmed by 5 bases and the J gene end by 11 bases; junction bases not matched to a gene: 7. In germline, CDR1 is SGHAT, CDR2 FQDESV (reference sequence). This CDR3 spans 12 amino acids.

The rearrangement links TRBV6-1 to TRBJ1-1; D unclear. CDR3 length: 13 residues. From germline, CDR1 is MNHNS and CDR2 SASEGT. The germline V and J ends were trimmed by 1 base and 1 base, with 4 bases remaining between them. The CDR3: CASSEGRNTEAFF. CDR3 nucleotide sequence: TGTGCCAGCAGTGAAGGCCGGAACACTGAAGCTTTCTTT.

The chain recombines TRBV20-1 with TRBJ1-1; 8 positions agree with TRBD1. Germline V CDR1 and CDR2: DFQATT, SNEGSKA (reference sequence). V was pared by 3 bases and J by 8 bases, with 14 bases of the junction left unmatched. CDR3 length equals 15 residues. CDR3 amino acids: CSARVIGQGGKEAFF. In nucleotides, the CDR3 is TGCAGTGCTAGGGTTATCGGACAGGGAGGGAAAGAAGCTTTCTTT.

This clonotype has just a few counts. The gene calls are TRBV30 and TRBJ1-6, with 10 bases that match TRBD1. Germline lookup yields CDR1 GTSNPN and CDR2 SVGIG (reference sequence). The J segment lost 2 bases and the V segment lost 1 base, leaving 8 bases of the junction unmatched. The CDR3 contains 18 residues. The CDR3 DNA is TGTGCCTGGAGTGCTCCGGACAGGGGGATCCCCTATAATTCACCCCTCCACTTT. Residues: CAWSAPDRGIPYNSPLHF.

This chain connects TRBV2 to TRBJ2-7; the D gene is possibly TRBD2 (5 bases). Between the trimmed V and J ends, which lost 6 bases and 7 bases, there was a span of 10 bases. Germline V gene lookup returns CDR1 SNHLY and CDR2 FYNNEI. This CDR3 spans 11 amino acids. CDR3 bases: TGTGCCAGCAGCGTAGCGCAGGAGCAGTACTTC. Translating it yields CASSVAQEQYF.

The chain is built from TRBV28 and TRBJ1-2; D is unclear. V lost 3 bases and J lost 8, with 10 bases in between. CDR1 is MDHEN, CDR2 SYDVKM, per germline. The CDR3 is made up of 12 amino acids. CDR3 amino acids: CASSFGARGYTF. The CDR3 nucleotides are TGTGCCAGCAGTTTTGGTGCGCGCGGCTACACCTTC.

This chain connects TRBV12-3 or TRBV12-4 to TRBJ1-2; D unclear. The CDR3 totals 15 residues. V lost 1 base and J 2 bases, leaving 11 bases between the germline ends. In DNA, the CDR3 is TGTGCCAGCAGTTTAGGTAGCTATTTAAACTATGGCTACACCTTC. This encodes CASSLGSYLNYGYTF.

This chain links TRBV7-2 with TRBJ2-7; D may match TRBD1 or TRBD2 (5 bases each). The germline CDR1 and CDR2 sequences are SGHTA and FQGNSA. V gave up 6 bases and J gave up 2 bases, with 11 bases separating them. This CDR3 is built from 13 residues. CDR3 nucleotides: TGTGCCAGCAGACCTCTGGGGGCCTACGAGCAGTACTTC. Translated, it gives CASRPLGAYEQYF.

The rearrangement uses TRBV5-1 and TRBJ1-1, with D possibly matching TRBD1 (5 bases). CDR3 length: 14 residues. Trimming took off 4 bases at V and 3 bases at J, with 13 bases between the two ends. Looked up from germline, CDR1 is SGHRS and CDR2 is YFSETQ. The CDR3 bases are TGCGCCAGCAGCCCCCGGGTCAGGGACACTGAAGCTTTCTTT. Translation: CASSPRVRDTEAFF.

This clonotype appeared a few times. The chain recombines TRBV6-2 or TRBV6-3 with TRBJ1-5; TRBD1 aligns across 8 bases. Looked up from germline, CDR1 is MNHEY and CDR2 is SVGEGT. The CDR3 spans 17 residues. J was trimmed by 3 bases and V by 2 bases; bases with no gene match: 9. In DNA form, the CDR3 reads TGTGCCAGCAGTTACGTCGTCGGGACAGGACTCAATCAGCCCCAGCATTTT. Translation gives CASSYVVGTGLNQPQHF.

CDR3 in DNA: TGTGCCAGCAGTTTAAGCACCGGGGAGCTGTTTTTT. It is translated as CASSLSTGELFF. The rearrangement joins TRBV27 to TRBJ2-2; D is unclear. CDR3 size: 12 residues. Trimming removed 2 bases from V and 4 bases from J, with 2 bases in between. Germline loops: CDR1 MNHEY, CDR2 SMNVEV (reference sequence).

The genes are TRBV2 and TRBJ2-6; tentative D call: TRBD2 (6 bases). Germline V gene lookup returns CDR1 SNHLY and CDR2 FYNNEI. This CDR3 contains 17 residues. Trimming removed 6 bases from V and 2 bases from J, with 17 bases in between. For the CDR3, the DNA is TGTGCCAGCAGCAGAGCCGGGCCGGGGGCTGGGGCCAACGTCCTGACTTTC. This gives the protein CASSRAGPGAGANVLTF.

This clonotype was seen a handful of times. V usage is TRBV28 and J usage is TRBJ1-2; no definite D call. The ends were cut back, 2 bases at V and 5 bases at J, with 12 bases in the middle. The CDR3 is 14 residues long. The V gene's germline CDR1 is MDHEN and CDR2 SYDVKM. The CDR3 here is CASSLGAQHYGYTF. CDR3 in DNA: TGTGCCAGCAGTTTAGGTGCACAGCATTATGGCTACACCTTC.

The rearrangement links TRBV28 to TRBJ1-2; 7 bases are shared with TRBD1. The CDR3 has 13 residues. V gave up 10 bases and J gave up 2 bases; unmatched junction bases: 7. The germline CDR1 and CDR2 sequences are MDHEN and SYDVKM. The DNA for the CDR3 is TGTGCCACCAGGCAGGGACAGAACTATGGCTACACCTTC. This encodes CATRQGQNYGYTF.

There are a few counts of this clonotype. The J gene is TRBJ2-6, the V gene TRBV20-1; 10 nucleotides agree with TRBD2. This CDR3 comprises 18 residues. CDR1 DFQATT and CDR2 SNEGSKA come from the germline V gene (reference sequence). V lost 7 bases, J lost 1 base, and 13 bases stayed unmatched. CDR3 residues: CSVRPPRTSGSGANVLTF. CDR3 nucleotides: TGCAGTGTCCGTCCCCCTCGGACTAGCGGTTCTGGGGCCAACGTCCTGACTTTC.

The rearrangement uses TRBV2 and TRBJ2-1; a weak D match, TRBD1 (6 bases). The CDR3 covers 16 residues. Trimming shortened V by 5 bases and J by 2 bases, and 16 bases separated the two germline ends. The germline V gene encodes CDR1 SNHLY and CDR2 FYNNEI. CDR3 sequence (DNA): TGTGCCAGCAGTAACTTTAGACAGGCGCCCTACAATGAGCAGTTCTTC. Translation gives CASSNFRQAPYNEQFF.

The rearrangement uses TRBV7-2 and TRBJ1-3; D is possibly TRBD1 (6 bases). V lost 5 bases, J lost 0 bases, and 14 bases lay in between. The germline V gene has CDR1 SGHTA and CDR2 FQGNSA. This CDR3 comprises 16 residues. This chain's CDR3 is CASSPGQWSSGNTIYF. CDR3 in DNA: TGTGCCAGCAGCCCCGGACAGTGGAGCTCTGGAAACACCATATATTTT. The entire variable domain, with the rest obtained from reference TRBV7-2 and TRBJ1-3, is as follows: GAGVSQSPSNKVTEKGKDVELRCDPISGHTALYWYRQSLGQGLEFLIYFQGNSAPDKSGLPSDRFSAERTGGSVSTLTIQRTQQEDSAVYLCASSPGQWSSGNTIYFGEGSWLTVV.

This chain joins TRBV18 and TRBJ1-5; 10 bases are a match to TRBD1. The CDR3 extends over 15 amino acids. CDR1 is KGHSH and CDR2 is LQKENI in the germline V gene. The ends lost 5 bases at V and 4 bases at J; junction bases unmatched: 5. The CDR3 spells CASSVPGQGNQPQHF. The DNA of the CDR3 is TGTGCCAGCTCAGTTCCGGGACAGGGGAATCAGCCCCAGCATTTT.

This chain links TRBV12-3 or TRBV12-4 with TRBJ1-1, with D unclear. This CDR3 contains 14 residues. The germline V and J ends were trimmed by 3 bases and 10 bases, with 18 bases remaining between them. CDR3 residues: CASSFSAMGNRAFF. The CDR3 nucleotides are TGTGCCAGCAGTTTCTCGGCAATGGGAAATCGAGCTTTCTTT.

The chain couples TRBV10-3 to TRBJ1-1; no reliable D call. Trimming removed 6 bases from V and 0 bases from J, with 14 bases in between. CDR1 and CDR2 (germline): ENHRY, SYGVKD. CDR3 length equals 15 residues. The CDR3 DNA sequence: TGTGCCATCAGAGGGATAGGAGCGATGAACACTGAAGCTTTCTTT. It translates to CAIRGIGAMNTEAFF.

To note about this clonotype: A read error may account for a junction end that differs from germline. V usage is TRBV7-3 and J usage is TRBJ2-7; TRBD1 aligns across 9 bases. This CDR3 has 19 residues. Looked up from germline, CDR1 is SGHTA and CDR2 is FQGTGA. In DNA, the CDR3 is TGCGCCAGCAGCCGCTCCCACCGGGACAGGGTAAGTAGGTCCTACGAACAGTACTTC. This gives the protein CASSRSHRDRVSRSYEQYF.

This clonotype was counted a few times. J is TRBJ2-6 and V is TRBV19, with D possibly being TRBD1 or TRBD2 (5 bases each). V lost 4 bases to trimming and J lost 3 bases, with 16 bases between them. This CDR3 is 17 amino acids long. The V gene's germline CDR1 is LNHDA and CDR2 SQIVND (reference sequence). The CDR3 coding sequence is TGTGCCAGTAGTAAATCCTCGGGGCTTAGTGGGGCCAACGTCCTGACTTTC. Amino acids: CASSKSSGLSGANVLTF.